The 6 T cell receptor beta chains below come from one sample, sequenced in a study of beta chain features in type 1 diabetes. Findings of the study overall: Type 1 diabetes patients had moderately but significantly shorter TCRB CDR3s in all four CD4+ subsets.

Reverse transcription of all isolated RNA meant that expressed TCRB transcripts were sequenced. TCRdb keeps only in-frame clones here, not all; method: immunoSEQ multiplex PCR. The sample yields 240,000 or so clones, approximately 13% seen once. The antigens for these receptors are not known. Material: naive CD4+ T cells from blood. The receptor source for this set is a young man with type 1 diabetes.

The V gene is TRBV16, the J gene TRBJ2-1, with D perhaps TRBD2 (5 bases). The CDR3 runs 14 residues. Trimming pared 6 bases from V and 8 bases from J, leaving 17 bases between. CDR1 KGHSY and CDR2 FQNENV come from the germline V gene. The CDR3 spells CASRQGSAGDEQFF. CDR3 bases: TGTGCCAGCAGACAAGGGTCAGCCGGGGATGAGCAGTTCTTC.

The chain links TRBV2 to TRBJ2-2; 9 bases align to TRBD1. Looked up from germline, CDR1 is SNHLY and CDR2 is FYNNEI. V gave up 6 bases and J gave up 5 bases; unmatched junction bases: 7. This CDR3 spans 15 amino acids. The CDR3 sequence: CASRRDRDRTGELFF. In DNA, the CDR3 is TGTGCCAGCAGACGGGACAGGGATCGTACCGGGGAGCTGTTTTTT. Using reference TRBV2 and TRBJ2-2 for the parts outside the CDR3, the full variable domain is EPEVTQTPSHQVTQMGQEVILRCVPISNHLYFYWYRQILGQKVEFLVSFYNNEISEKSEIFDDQFSVERPDGSNFTLKIRSTKLEDSAMYFCASRRDRDRTGELFFGEGSRLTVL.

The V and J genes are TRBV30 and TRBJ1-1, with a tentative D call TRBD1 (5 bases). This CDR3 is 14 amino acids long. The germline V gene has CDR1 GTSNPN and CDR2 SVGIG (reference sequence). Between the trimmed V and J ends, which lost 5 bases and 2 bases, there was a span of 15 bases. CDR3 nucleotides: TGTGCCTGGTCCCGGGACTTCCTAAACACTGAAGCTTTCTTT. Its protein product is CAWSRDFLNTEAFF.

This clone was picked up a small number of times. V gene TRBV30 combines with J gene TRBJ1-4; D is possibly TRBD1 (5 bases). Germline V gene lookup returns CDR1 GTSNPN and CDR2 SVGIG (reference sequence). V lost 2 bases and J 7 bases, leaving 14 bases between the germline ends. The CDR3 extends over 14 amino acids. Here the CDR3 reads CAWSWGDLGEKLFF. CDR3 coding DNA: TGTGCCTGGAGTTGGGGGGATCTGGGTGAAAAACTGTTTTTT.

In this sample, this clone turned up a few times. The V and J genes are TRBV10-3 and TRBJ2-1, with 16 bases identical to TRBD2. Trimming at V came to 11 bases and at J to 9 bases, leaving 13 bases not matched to a gene. The CDR3 is made up of 16 amino acids. CDR1 and CDR2 from the germline V gene are ENHRY and SYGVKD. The CDR3 region has the DNA TGTGCCGGGCCCCTGGGACTAGCGGGAGGGCCGCGTGAGCAGTTCTTC. This codes for CAGPLGLAGGPREQFF.

This clone has a handful of counts. The chain has TRBV5-1 and TRBJ2-1; TRBD1 matches 9 bases. Germline CDR1 reads SGHRS; CDR2 reads YFSETQ. This CDR3 is built from 15 residues. The V and J ends lost 3 bases and 4 bases, in that order; junction bases with no gene match: 5. The CDR3 bases are TGCGCCAGCAGCTCCGGACAGGGGCCGTACAATGAGCAGTTCTTC. Protein: CASSSGQGPYNEQFF.